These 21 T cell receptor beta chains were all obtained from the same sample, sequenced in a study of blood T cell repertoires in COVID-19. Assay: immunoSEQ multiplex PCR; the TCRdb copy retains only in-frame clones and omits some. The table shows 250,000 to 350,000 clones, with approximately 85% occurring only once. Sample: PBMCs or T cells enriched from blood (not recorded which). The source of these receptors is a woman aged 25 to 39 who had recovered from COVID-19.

The CDR3 sequence is CASSYLGAEQPQHF. For the CDR3, the DNA is TGTGCCAGCAGTTACTTGGGGGCAGAACAGCCCCAGCATTTT. This rearrangement joins TRBV6-5 to TRBJ1-5; tentatively, D is TRBD1 (6 bases). The V end lost 1 base, the J end lost 7 bases, and 11 bases lay between the germline ends. CDR1 is MNHEY, CDR2 SVGAGI, per germline. The CDR3 contains 14 residues.

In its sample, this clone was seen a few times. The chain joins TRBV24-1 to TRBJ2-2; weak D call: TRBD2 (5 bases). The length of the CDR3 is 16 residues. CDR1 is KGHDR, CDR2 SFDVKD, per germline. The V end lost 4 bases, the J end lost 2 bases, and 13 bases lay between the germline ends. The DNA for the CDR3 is TGTGCCACCAGTGACCGTTGGACGGGAAACACCGGGGAGCTGTTTTTT. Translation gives CATSDRWTGNTGELFF.

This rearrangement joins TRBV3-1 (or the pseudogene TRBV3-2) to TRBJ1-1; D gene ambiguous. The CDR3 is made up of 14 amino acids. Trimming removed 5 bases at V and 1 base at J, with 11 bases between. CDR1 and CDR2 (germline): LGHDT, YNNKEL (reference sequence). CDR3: CASSGAASNTEAFF. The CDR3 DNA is TGTGCCAGCAGCGGAGCTGCGTCGAACACTGAAGCTTTCTTT.

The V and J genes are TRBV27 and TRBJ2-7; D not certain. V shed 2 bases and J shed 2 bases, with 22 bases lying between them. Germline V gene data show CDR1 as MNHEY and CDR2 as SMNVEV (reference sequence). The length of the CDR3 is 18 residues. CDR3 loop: CASSLRPVSAQTTYEQYF. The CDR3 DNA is TGTGCCAGCAGTTTACGCCCCGTGAGCGCCCAAACTACCTACGAGCAGTACTTC.

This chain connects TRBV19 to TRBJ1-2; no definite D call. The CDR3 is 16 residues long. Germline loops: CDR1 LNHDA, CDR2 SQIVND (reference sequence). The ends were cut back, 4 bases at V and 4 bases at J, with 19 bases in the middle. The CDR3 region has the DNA TGTGCCAGTAGTACGGACCACGGGGTCGCGACCTATGGCTACACCTTC. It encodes CASSTDHGVATYGYTF.

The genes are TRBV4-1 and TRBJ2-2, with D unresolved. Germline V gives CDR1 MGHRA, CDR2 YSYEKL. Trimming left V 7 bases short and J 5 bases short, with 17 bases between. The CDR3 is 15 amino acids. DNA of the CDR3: TGCGCCAGCAAAAGCAGAGGCCTAAAAACCGGGGAGCTGTTTTTT. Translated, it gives CASKSRGLKTGELFF.

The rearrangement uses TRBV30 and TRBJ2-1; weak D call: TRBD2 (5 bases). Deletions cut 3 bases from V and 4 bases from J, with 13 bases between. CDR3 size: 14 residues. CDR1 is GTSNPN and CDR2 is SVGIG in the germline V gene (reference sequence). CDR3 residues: CAWRAPRGYNEQFF. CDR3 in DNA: TGTGCCTGGAGAGCTCCCCGGGGATACAATGAGCAGTTCTTC. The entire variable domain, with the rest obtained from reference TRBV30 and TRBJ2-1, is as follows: SQTIHQWPATLVQPVGSPLSLECTVEGTSNPNLYWYRQAAGRGLQLLFYSVGIGQISSEVPQNLSASRPQDRQFILSSKKLLLSDSGFYLCAWRAPRGYNEQFFGPGTRLTVL.

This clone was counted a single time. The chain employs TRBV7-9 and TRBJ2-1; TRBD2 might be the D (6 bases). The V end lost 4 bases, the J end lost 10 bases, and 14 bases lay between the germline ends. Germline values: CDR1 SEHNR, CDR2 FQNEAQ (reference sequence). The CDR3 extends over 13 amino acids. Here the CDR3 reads CASSSEGLSEQFF. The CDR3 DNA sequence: TGTGCCAGCAGCTCGGAGGGCCTCAGCGAGCAGTTCTTC. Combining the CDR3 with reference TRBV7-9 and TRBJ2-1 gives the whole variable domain DTGVSQNPRHKITKRGQNVTFRCDPISEHNRLYWYRQTLGQGPEFLTYFQNEAQLEKSRLLSDRFSAERPKGSFSTLEIQRTEQGDSAMYLCASSSEGLSEQFFGPGTRLTVL.

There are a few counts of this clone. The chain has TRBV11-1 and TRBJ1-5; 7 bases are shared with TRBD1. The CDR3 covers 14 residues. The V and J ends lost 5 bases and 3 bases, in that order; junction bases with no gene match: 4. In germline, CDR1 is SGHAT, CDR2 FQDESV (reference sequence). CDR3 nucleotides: TGTGCCAGCAGCGCGGGACAGAACAATCAGCCCCAGCATTTT. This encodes CASSAGQNNQPQHF.

CDR3 coding DNA: TGTGCCAGCAGCTTAACAACCGGGACAACTAATGAAAAACTGTTTTTT. This codes for CASSLTTGTTNEKLFF. The chain combines TRBV28 with TRBJ1-4, with unresolved D. V lost 6 bases to trimming and J lost 0 bases, with 14 bases between them. CDR3 length equals 16 residues. The V gene's germline CDR1 is MDHEN and CDR2 SYDVKM. Using reference TRBV28 and TRBJ1-4 for the parts outside the CDR3, the full variable domain is DVKVTQSSRYLVKRTGEKVFLECVQDMDHENMFWYRQDPGLGLRLIYFSYDVKMKEKGDIPEGYSVSREKKERFSLILESASTNQTSMYLCASSLTTGTTNEKLFFGSGTQLSVL.

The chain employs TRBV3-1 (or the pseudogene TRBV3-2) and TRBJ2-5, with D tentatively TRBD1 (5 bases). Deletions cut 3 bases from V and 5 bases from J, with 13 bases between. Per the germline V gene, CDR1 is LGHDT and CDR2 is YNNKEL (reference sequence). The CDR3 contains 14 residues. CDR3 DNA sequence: TGTGCCAGCAGCCAGATCAGGGATGTGGAGACCCAGTACTTC. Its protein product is CASSQIRDVETQYF.

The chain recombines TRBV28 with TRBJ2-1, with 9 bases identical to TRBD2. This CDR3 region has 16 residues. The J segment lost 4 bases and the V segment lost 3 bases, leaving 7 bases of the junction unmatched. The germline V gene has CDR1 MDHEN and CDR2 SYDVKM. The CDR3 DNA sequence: TGTGCCAGCAGTTTTTCCCCTCTAGCGGGGTACAATGAGCAGTTCTTC. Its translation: CASSFSPLAGYNEQFF.

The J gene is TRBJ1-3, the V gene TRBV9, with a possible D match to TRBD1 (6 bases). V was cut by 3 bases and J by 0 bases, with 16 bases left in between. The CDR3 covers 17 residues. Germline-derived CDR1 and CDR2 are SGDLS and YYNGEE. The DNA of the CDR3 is TGTGCCAGCAGCGCACCGACAGGCCCTCGCTCTGGAAACACCATATATTTT. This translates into CASSAPTGPRSGNTIYF.

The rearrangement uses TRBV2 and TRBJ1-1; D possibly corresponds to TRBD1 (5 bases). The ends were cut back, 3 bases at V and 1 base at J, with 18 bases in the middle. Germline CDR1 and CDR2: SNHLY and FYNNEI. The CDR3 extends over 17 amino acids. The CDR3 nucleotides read TGTGCCAGCAGTGATATCGGCGGGGGGGTGCGGAACACTGAAGCTTTCTTT. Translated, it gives CASSDIGGGVRNTEAFF. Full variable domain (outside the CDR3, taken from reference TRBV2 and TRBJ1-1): EPEVTQTPSHQVTQMGQEVILRCVPISNHLYFYWYRQILGQKVEFLVSFYNNEISEKSEIFDDQFSVERPDGSNFTLKIRSTKLEDSAMYFCASSDIGGGVRNTEAFFGQGTRLTVV.

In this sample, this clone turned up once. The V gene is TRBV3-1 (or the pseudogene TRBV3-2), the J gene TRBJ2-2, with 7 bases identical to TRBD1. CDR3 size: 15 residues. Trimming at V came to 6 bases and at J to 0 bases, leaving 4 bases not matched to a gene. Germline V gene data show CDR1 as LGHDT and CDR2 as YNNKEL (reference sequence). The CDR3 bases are TGTGCCAGCAGTGCCGGGACAGCGAACACCGGGGAGCTGTTTTTT. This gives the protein CASSAGTANTGELFF.

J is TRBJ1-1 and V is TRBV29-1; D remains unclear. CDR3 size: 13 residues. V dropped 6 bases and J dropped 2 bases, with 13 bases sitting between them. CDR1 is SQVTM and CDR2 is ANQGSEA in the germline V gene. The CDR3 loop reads CSVTPRLNTEAFF. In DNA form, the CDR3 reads TGCAGCGTGACGCCCCGACTTAACACTGAAGCTTTCTTT.

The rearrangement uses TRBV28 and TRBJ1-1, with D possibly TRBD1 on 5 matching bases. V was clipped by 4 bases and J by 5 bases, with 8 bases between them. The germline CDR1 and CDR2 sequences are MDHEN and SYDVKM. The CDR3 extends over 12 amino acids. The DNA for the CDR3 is TGTGCCAGCAGTTCGGGGGGGACTGAAGCTTTCTTT. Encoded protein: CASSSGGTEAFF.

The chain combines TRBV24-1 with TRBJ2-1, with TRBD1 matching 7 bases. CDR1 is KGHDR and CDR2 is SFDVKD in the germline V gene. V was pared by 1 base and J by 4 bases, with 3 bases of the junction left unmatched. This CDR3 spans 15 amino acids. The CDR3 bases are TGTGCCACCAGTGATTTCGCGACAGGGTACAATGAGCAGTTCTTC. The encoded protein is CATSDFATGYNEQFF.

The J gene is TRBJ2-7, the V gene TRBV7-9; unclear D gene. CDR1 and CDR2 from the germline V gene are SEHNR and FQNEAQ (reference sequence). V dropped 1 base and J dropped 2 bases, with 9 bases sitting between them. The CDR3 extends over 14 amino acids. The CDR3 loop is CASSLVGQAYEQYF. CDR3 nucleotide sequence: TGTGCCAGCAGCTTAGTTGGGCAGGCCTACGAGCAGTACTTC.

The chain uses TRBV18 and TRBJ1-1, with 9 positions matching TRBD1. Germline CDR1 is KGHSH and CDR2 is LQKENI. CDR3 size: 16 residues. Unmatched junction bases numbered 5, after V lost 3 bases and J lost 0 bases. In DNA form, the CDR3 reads TGTGCCAGCTCACCCCTAGGACAGGGGATGAACACTGAAGCTTTCTTT. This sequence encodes CASSPLGQGMNTEAFF.

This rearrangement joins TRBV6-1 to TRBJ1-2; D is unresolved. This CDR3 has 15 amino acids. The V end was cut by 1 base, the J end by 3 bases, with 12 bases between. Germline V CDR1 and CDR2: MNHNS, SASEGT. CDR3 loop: CASSEVARLHYGYTF. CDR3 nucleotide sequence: TGTGCCAGCAGTGAAGTGGCGAGGCTCCACTATGGCTACACCTTC.